Following are 2 T cell receptor beta chains from one sample sequenced in a study of T cell repertoires in cytomegalovirus infection. TCRdb used MiXCR to reprocess the reads, holding one entry per CDR3 protein. The sample consists of 200,000 to 250,000 distinct CDR3 sequences, around 6.2% of them appearing once. Source material: PBMCs. The receptor source for this set is a human donor in good health (CMV status not recorded). Some clones in this sample may be carry-over from other donors' samples.

The chain uses TRBV28 and TRBJ2-6; TRBD1 is a possible D gene (6 bases). Germline V gives CDR1 MDHEN, CDR2 SYDVKM. The CDR3 contains 15 residues. Trimming removed 2 bases at V and 9 bases at J, with 14 bases between. The CDR3 reads CASSLLNRDVNVLTF. CDR3 sequence (DNA): TGTGCCAGCAGTTTACTTAACAGGGACGTCAACGTCCTGACTTTC. Complete variable domain (other parts from reference TRBV28 and TRBJ2-6): DVKVTQSSRYLVKRTGEKVFLECVQDMDHENMFWYRQDPGLGLRLIYFSYDVKMKEKGDIPEGYSVSREKKERFSLILESASTNQTSMYLCASSLLNRDVNVLTFGAGSRLTVL.

Many counts were recorded for this clonotype. The chain combines TRBV5-6 with TRBJ2-1, with D perhaps being TRBD1 or TRBD2 (6 bases each). Germline assignment: CDR1 SGHDT and CDR2 YYEEEE. The CDR3 spans 12 residues. Trimming removed 3 bases at V and 7 bases at J, with 8 bases between. The CDR3 DNA sequence: TGTGCCAGCAGCTGGGGGGCAAATGAGCAGTTCTTC. Protein sequence: CASSWGANEQFF.